A selection of T cell receptor beta chains follows, all from one sample in a study of glioma-infiltrating T cells. TCRdb re-analysed the multiplex PCR reads in MiXCR, keeping a single row per CDR3 protein. The table lists roughly 120,000 distinct CDR3 sequences, around 25% of them singletons, with 35% in the top ten. The specimen sequenced was glioma tissue, nonneoplastic brain tissue, or PBMCs (not recorded which). Receptors were obtained from a human donor with low-grade glioma or glioblastoma, undergoing nonglioma brain surgery, or in good health (not recorded which). The CDR3 runs from the conserved cysteine through the conserved F or W. Fields, in order: clone size, D gene, V gene, J gene, CDR3 protein, CDR3 DNA. The D gene is left open where the match is weak. Size is omitted from some rows. Given values are once, few, many or a class for expanded clones.

abundance: many; d_gene: -; v_gene: TRBV14; j_gene: TRBJ1-6; CDR3aa: CASSQSGNSPLHF; CDR3nt: TGTGCCAGCAGCCAATCAGGAAATTCACCCCTCCACTTT
abundance: many; d_gene: TRBD2; v_gene: TRBV6-1; j_gene: TRBJ2-3; CDR3aa: CASSSSGVSTDTQYF; CDR3nt: TGTGCCAGCAGCTCTAGCGGGGTTAGCACAGATACGCAGTATTTT
abundance: -; d_gene: -; v_gene: TRBV12-3/TRBV12-4; j_gene: TRBJ2-1; CDR3aa: CASSSNRENYNEQFF; CDR3nt: TGTGCCTCCTCCAGTAACAGGGAAAACTACAATGAGCAGTTCTTC
abundance: many; d_gene: -; v_gene: TRBV7-9; j_gene: TRBJ1-1; CDR3aa: CASSLLGTNTEAFF; CDR3nt: TGTGCCAGCAGCTTACTTGGAACGAACACTGAAGCTTTCTTT
abundance: many; d_gene: TRBD1; v_gene: TRBV27; j_gene: TRBJ2-3; CDR3aa: CASRVLHTGVSDTQYF; CDR3nt: TGTGCCAGCAGGGTACTCCACACAGGGGTGTCAGATACGCAGTATTTT
abundance: many; d_gene: -; v_gene: TRBV28; j_gene: TRBJ2-7; CDR3aa: CASSRGGTYEQYF; CDR3nt: TGTGCCAGCAGTAGGGGCGGGACCTACGAGCAGTACTTC
abundance: many; d_gene: -; v_gene: TRBV27; j_gene: TRBJ2-7; CDR3aa: CASSPQPQGYEQYF; CDR3nt: TGTGCCAGCAGTCCTCAACCCCAGGGCTACGAGCAGTACTTC
abundance: many; d_gene: TRBD1; v_gene: TRBV4-3; j_gene: TRBJ1-1; CDR3aa: CASSPGTGRNTEAFF; CDR3nt: TGCGCCAGCAGCCCCGGGACAGGGAGGAACACTGAAGCTTTCTTT
abundance: many; d_gene: -; v_gene: TRBV2; j_gene: TRBJ1-1; CDR3aa: CASSAAGWVTEAFF; CDR3nt: TGTGCCAGCAGTGCGGCAGGGTGGGTCACTGAAGCTTTCTTT
abundance: few; d_gene: TRBD1; v_gene: TRBV29-1; j_gene: TRBJ2-7; CDR3aa: CSVEIDRDESYEQYF; CDR3nt: TGCAGCGTTGAAATCGACAGGGATGAATCCTACGAGCAGTACTTC
abundance: many; d_gene: -; v_gene: TRBV27; j_gene: TRBJ2-7; CDR3aa: CARKIREQYF; CDR3nt: TGTGCCAGGAAAATACGTGAGCAGTACTTC
abundance: many; d_gene: -; v_gene: TRBV20-1; j_gene: TRBJ1-1; CDR3aa: CSALGTPNTEAFF; CDR3nt: TGCAGTGCACTCGGGACACCCAACACTGAAGCTTTCTTT
abundance: -; d_gene: -; v_gene: TRBV14; j_gene: TRBJ1-5; CDR3aa: CASSDIIGQPQHF; CDR3nt: TGTGCCAGCAGCGACATAATCGGTCAGCCCCAGCATTTT
abundance: many; d_gene: -; v_gene: TRBV18; j_gene: TRBJ1-1; CDR3aa: CASSPPSPAAEAFF; CDR3nt: TGTGCCAGCTCACCACCCTCTCCGGCCGCTGAAGCTTTCTTT
abundance: many; d_gene: -; v_gene: TRBV6-5; j_gene: TRBJ2-5; CDR3aa: CASSYSPTPKETQYF; CDR3nt: TGTGCCAGCAGTTACTCCCCCACCCCCAAAGAGACCCAGTACTTC
abundance: -; d_gene: -; v_gene: TRBV27; j_gene: TRBJ1-1; CDR3aa: CTSSPPGSPNTEAFF; CDR3nt: TGTACCAGCAGTCCTCCGGGGTCCCCGAACACTGAGGCTTTCTTT